This TCR beta chain was sequenced during a study of blood T cells in healthy people across ages. A second PCR of about 7 to 12 cycles used a sample-barcoded 5' primer and a J-beta primer mix. MiXCR, applied by TCRdb to the 5' RACE reads, yields one record per CDR3 protein. The data hold 1.2 million to 1.5 million distinct CDR3 sequences, with roughly 64% observed a single time. On this clonotype: Its antigen is unidentified.

General study points: It was not possible, with unsorted PBMCs, to conclusively compare naive and antigen-experienced cells. Measured against age, TCR beta diversity per million T cells decreased in a roughly linear manner.

V lost 3 bases and J lost 2; bases outside the gene matches: 17. Germline V CDR1 and CDR2: DFQATT, SNEGSKA (reference sequence). The CDR3 runs to 19 residues. This TCR was sampled from a man aged 18-30 years in good health. The specimen was blood. This chain links TRBV20-1 with TRBJ2-1, with 9 bases matching TRBD2. The CDR3 coding sequence is TGCAGTGCTAGTCAGGTGGTAGCGGGGGACCTACGTGCCTACAATGAGCAGTTCTTC. This translates into CSASQVVAGDLRAYNEQFF.